This T cell receptor (beta chain) originates from a study of cytomegalovirus exposure and HLA in healthy donors. Study results and limitations: The study recorded about 160 TCR beta chains that were cytomegalovirus-associated. Specificity for CMV antigens was confirmed in vitro for three of the CMV-associated chains.

The protocol was immunoSEQ multiplex PCR, while the TCRdb copy is restricted to in-frame clones and leaves out a portion. The table records about 44,000 clones, approximately 93% of them present only once. On this clone: The antigen is undetermined.

The germline gives CDR1 MDHEN, CDR2 SYDVKM. CDR3 size: 14 residues. Trimming at V came to 3 bases and at J to 4 bases, leaving 5 bases not matched to a gene. The receptor's source is a woman between 18 and 29 years old in good health and CMV-seronegative. V usage is TRBV28 and J usage is TRBJ1-1; 7 positions match TRBD1. Source material: PBMCs. The CDR3 here is CASSLTGDSTEAFF. The CDR3 bases are TGTGCCAGCAGTTTGACTGGGGACAGCACTGAAGCTTTCTTT.